The 25 T cell receptor beta chains in this list originate from one sample, sequenced in a study of T cell responses to AZD1222 COVID-19 vaccine. Method: immunoSEQ multiplex PCR; TCRdb's copy keeps in-frame clones and lacks some. This table holds about 160,000 clones, about 90% found once. Sample: peripheral blood, taken 28 days after the second AZD1222 dose. All receptors derive from an adult who received the AZD1222 COVID-19 vaccine.

The genes are TRBV5-5 and TRBJ1-6, with D possibly being TRBD1 (6 bases). The CDR3 runs 15 residues. Germline V CDR1 and CDR2: SGHKS, YYEKEE (reference sequence). Between the trimmed V and J ends, which lost 4 bases and 2 bases, there was a span of 10 bases. DNA for the CDR3: TGTGCCAGCAGCCCCAGGGGTCCCTATAATTCACCCCTCCACTTT. This gives the protein CASSPRGPYNSPLHF.

This clone showed up just once. This chain connects TRBV9 to TRBJ2-3, with TRBD2 matching over 11 bases. This CDR3 is 19 amino acids long. The germline gives CDR1 SGDLS, CDR2 YYNGEE. Losses at the gene ends were 3 bases for V and 0 bases for J; bases not matched to a gene: 12. The DNA of the CDR3 is TGTGCCAGCAGCGAGAGGCCGGGACTAGCGGTCCCTAGCACAGATACGCAGTATTTT. It encodes CASSERPGLAVPSTDTQYF.

The chain combines TRBV11-2 with TRBJ1-3; 8 nucleotides align to TRBD1. This CDR3 is 16 amino acids long. V lost 5 bases to trimming and J lost 0 bases; unmatched junction nucleotides: 6. The germline V gene has CDR1 SGHAT and CDR2 FQNNGV. CDR3 amino acids: CASSPTTGVSGNTIYF. The CDR3 DNA sequence: TGTGCCAGCAGCCCGACGACAGGGGTCTCTGGAAACACCATATATTTT. The full variable domain, with the rest looked up from reference TRBV11-2 and TRBJ1-3, is EAGVAQSPRYKIIEKRQSVAFWCNPISGHATLYWYQQILGQGPKLLIQFQNNGVVDDSQLPKDRFSAERLKGVDSTLKIQPAKLEDSAVYLCASSPTTGVSGNTIYFGEGSWLTVV.

The CDR3 here is CASSFRGASTDTQYF. CDR3 bases: TGCGCCAGCAGCTTCCGGGGGGCAAGCACAGATACGCAGTATTTT. This chain connects TRBV5-1 to TRBJ2-3; possible D gene TRBD2, 7 bases. CDR1 is SGHRS, CDR2 YFSETQ, per germline. Trimming cost V 2 bases and J 0 bases, with 10 bases left between them. The CDR3 runs 15 residues. The entire variable domain, with the rest obtained from reference TRBV5-1 and TRBJ2-3, is as follows: KAGVTQTPRYLIKTRGQQVTLSCSPISGHRSVSWYQQTPGQGLQFLFEYFSETQRNKGNFPGRFSGRQFSNSRSEMNVSTLELGDSALYLCASSFRGASTDTQYFGPGTRLTVL.

The chain joins TRBV6-1 to TRBJ1-4; unclear D gene. The ends were cut back, 0 bases at V and 1 base at J, with 9 bases in the middle. The CDR3 has 16 residues. The germline V gene has CDR1 MNHNS and CDR2 SASEGT. CDR3 DNA sequence: TGTGCCAGCAGTGAAGCCAGGCGACGAACTAATGAAAAACTGTTTTTT. Amino acid sequence: CASSEARRRTNEKLFF.

The chain employs TRBV19 and TRBJ1-2; 10 nucleotides line up with TRBD1. The CDR3 length is 15 residues. The germline V gene has CDR1 LNHDA and CDR2 SQIVND (reference sequence). Germline trimming cut 5 bases from V and 8 bases from J; bases unmatched to any gene: 11. The CDR3 nucleotides are TGTGCCAGTAGTGTCCGGGACAGGGGACGACGGGGCTACACCTTC. Translating it yields CASSVRDRGRRGYTF. Variable domain in full (rest from reference TRBV19 and TRBJ1-2): DGGITQSPKYLFRKEGQNVTLSCEQNLNHDAMYWYRQDPGQGLRLIYYSQIVNDFQKGDIAEGYSVSREKKESFPLTVTSAQKNPTAFYLCASSVRDRGRRGYTFGSGTRLTVV.

CDR3 coding DNA: TGTGCCAGCAGTAGCGGGGACAGGGAAAATGAGCAGTTCTTC. Protein sequence: CASSSGDRENEQFF. The chain couples TRBV28 to TRBJ2-1; TRBD1 aligns across 9 bases. Germline trimming cut 5 bases from V and 7 bases from J; bases unmatched to any gene: 6. This CDR3 region has 14 residues. Per germline, CDR1 MDHEN and CDR2 SYDVKM.

J is TRBJ1-6 and V is TRBV28, with D maybe TRBD1 (5 bases). The V end was cut by 4 bases, the J end by 10 bases, with 20 bases between. This CDR3 region has 16 residues. The germline V gene has CDR1 MDHEN and CDR2 SYDVKM. The CDR3 loop is CASSSPTGSPYSPLHF. In DNA, the CDR3 is TGTGCCAGCAGTTCTCCCACAGGTTCACCATACTCACCCCTCCACTTT.

The V and J genes are TRBV7-9 and TRBJ2-7; the D is unclear. This CDR3 has 13 residues. Germline CDR1 SEHNR, CDR2 FQNEAQ (reference sequence). V was pared by 0 bases and J by 2 bases, with 5 bases between. The CDR3 nucleotides read TGTGCCAGCAGCTTAGCGGTGACCTACGAGCAGTACTTC. It codes for CASSLAVTYEQYF.

V is TRBV6-5 and J is TRBJ2-2; 9 nucleotides line up with TRBD1. The V and J ends lost 8 bases and 4 bases, in that order; junction bases with no gene match: 2. Germline V gene sequence: CDR1 MNHEY, CDR2 SVGAGI. The CDR3 loop spans 13 amino acids. CDR3 nucleotides: TGTGCCAGCTGGGACAGGGCCACCGGGGAGCTGTTTTTT. It translates to CASWDRATGELFF.

This chain uses TRBV3-1 (or the pseudogene TRBV3-2) with TRBJ1-2; D gene unclear. CDR3 length: 13 residues. Between the trimmed V and J ends, which lost 4 bases and 5 bases, there was a span of 11 bases. From germline, CDR1 is LGHDT and CDR2 YNNKEL (reference sequence). CDR3: CASSLGRKYGYTF. The CDR3 DNA sequence: TGTGCCAGCAGCCTGGGCAGGAAGTATGGCTACACCTTC.

This chain joins TRBV6-1 and TRBJ1-5; TRBD1 aligns across 9 bases. CDR1 is MNHNS and CDR2 is SASEGT in the germline V gene. This CDR3 comprises 17 residues. J gave up 0 bases and V 4 bases, and 7 bases lay outside the gene matches. CDR3 residues: CASSGGQGPYSNQPQHF. In DNA, the CDR3 is TGTGCCAGCAGTGGAGGACAGGGGCCGTATAGCAATCAGCCCCAGCATTTT.

The chain combines TRBV9 with TRBJ2-5; D is possibly TRBD1 (8 bases). Germline lookup yields CDR1 SGDLS and CDR2 YYNGEE. The CDR3 totals 15 residues. V lost 0 bases, J lost 4 bases, and 13 bases lay in between. CDR3 DNA sequence: TGTGCCAGCAGCGTAGCTTACAGGGGGGGAGAGACCCAGTACTTC. Its translation: CASSVAYRGGETQYF.

This sequence joins TRBV5-5 and TRBJ2-7, with D possibly TRBD2 on 6 matching bases. Germline CDR1 is SGHKS and CDR2 is YYEKEE (reference sequence). This CDR3 is 14 amino acids long. Trimming cost V 0 bases and J 2 bases, with 9 bases left between them. CDR3 amino acids: CASSLVAGPYEQYF. CDR3 coding DNA: TGTGCCAGCAGCTTGGTTGCGGGGCCCTACGAGCAGTACTTC. Filled out from reference TRBV5-5 and TRBJ2-7, the complete variable domain reads DAGVTQSPTHLIKTRGQQVTLRCSPISGHKSVSWYQQVLGQGPQFIFQYYEKEERGRGNFPDRFSARQFPNYSSELNVNALLLGDSALYLCASSLVAGPYEQYFGPGTRLTVT.

The V call is TRBV28, the J call TRBJ1-2; 7 bases map to TRBD1. After removal of 9 bases from V and 1 base from J, the junction contained 11 bases not matched to a gene. The germline CDR1 and CDR2 sequences are MDHEN and SYDVKM. The CDR3 runs to 15 residues. CDR3 in DNA: TGTGCCAGTAATAATCCCGGGACAGTTAACTATGGCTACACCTTC. It translates to CASNNPGTVNYGYTF.

The rearrangement joins TRBV7-7 to TRBJ1-1; D gene unclear. CDR3 length: 14 amino acids. Trimming stripped 2 bases from V and 1 base from J, with 8 bases between. Germline V lookup: CDR1 SSHAT, CDR2 FNYEAQ (reference sequence). This CDR3 reads CASSLREENTEAFF. Written as DNA, the CDR3 is TGTGCCAGCAGCTTAAGAGAAGAGAACACTGAAGCTTTCTTT.

The chain recombines TRBV2 with TRBJ2-7; D is uncertain. Germline values: CDR1 SNHLY, CDR2 FYNNEI. Trimming left V 4 bases short and J 0 bases short, with 10 bases between. The CDR3 has 14 residues. The CDR3 coding sequence is TGTGCCAGCAGTGCGGCACCTAGCTCCTACGAGCAGTACTTC. This translates into CASSAAPSSYEQYF.

V usage is TRBV2 and J usage is TRBJ2-1; 13 nucleotides line up with TRBD2. This CDR3 is built from 15 residues. Germline CDR1 SNHLY, CDR2 FYNNEI. With V trimmed by 6 bases and J by 8 bases, 7 bases remained unmatched. DNA of the CDR3: TGTGCCAGCAGGGACGGGACTAGCGGGGACCATGAGCAGTTCTTC. Translated: CASRDGTSGDHEQFF.

V is TRBV10-3 and J is TRBJ2-7; 7 bases are shared with TRBD1. CDR1 and CDR2 from the germline V gene are ENHRY and SYGVKD. The V segment lost 8 bases and the J segment 4 bases; nucleotides outside the gene matches: 8. The length of the CDR3 is 13 residues. The DNA of the CDR3 is TGTGCCATCGAGGCTACAGGGGATTACGAGCAGTACTTC. Translation gives CAIEATGDYEQYF.

The J gene is TRBJ1-5, the V gene TRBV19; D is ambiguous. CDR1 is LNHDA and CDR2 is SQIVND in the germline V gene (reference sequence). V lost 3 bases to trimming and J lost 0 bases, with 9 bases between them. CDR3 length: 15 amino acids. CDR3 DNA sequence: TGTGCCAGTAGTATGGGATTTTTTAGCAATCAGCCCCAGCATTTT. It translates to CASSMGFFSNQPQHF.

The chain combines TRBV6-5 with TRBJ1-4; 9 bases agree with TRBD1. The CDR3 loop spans 14 amino acids. The germline CDR1 and CDR2 sequences are MNHEY and SVGAGI. J gave up 6 bases and V 6 bases, and 5 bases lay outside the gene matches. The CDR3 coding sequence is TGTGCCAGCAGCCGGACAGGGGAGTATGAAAAACTGTTTTTT. Its translation is CASSRTGEYEKLFF.

V is TRBV29-1 and J is TRBJ1-2, with D maybe TRBD1 (6 bases). The CDR3 contains 13 residues. V was clipped by 6 bases and J by 1 base, with 12 bases between them. Germline V lookup: CDR1 SQVTM, CDR2 ANQGSEA. The CDR3 protein is CSVGQKINYGYTF. The DNA for the CDR3 is TGCAGCGTAGGACAGAAGATTAACTATGGCTACACCTTC.

The chain uses TRBV7-2 and TRBJ1-2, with TRBD1 matching 9 bases. The ends lost 1 base at V and 3 bases at J; junction bases unmatched: 3. Germline CDR1 is SGHTA and CDR2 is FQGNSA. The CDR3 sequence is 15 residues long. The CDR3, as DNA: TGTGCCAGCAGCTTAGGGACAGGGGTAGACTATGGCTACACCTTC. Translating it yields CASSLGTGVDYGYTF.

This rearrangement joins TRBV7-2 to TRBJ1-1; D may be TRBD1 (6 bases). V was clipped by 5 bases and J by 3 bases, with 16 bases between them. This CDR3 is built from 15 residues. Germline assignment: CDR1 SGHTA and CDR2 FQGNSA. The DNA for the CDR3 is TGTGCCAGCAGCACGGGACAAAGGCTCGACACTGAAGCTTTCTTT. Amino acids: CASSTGQRLDTEAFF.

The chain couples TRBV6-4 to TRBJ2-1; possibly TRBD2 for D (7 bases). This CDR3 spans 14 amino acids. Trimming shortened V by 2 bases and J by 9 bases, and 14 bases separated the two germline ends. Germline CDR1 MRHNA, CDR2 SNTAGT. CDR3 bases: TGTGCCAGCAGTGACATGGCGGGGGCTGTTGAGCAGTTCTTC. It specifies CASSDMAGAVEQFF.